These 30 T cell receptor beta chains were all obtained from the same sample, sequenced in a study of PD-1 blockade in mismatch repair-deficient tumors. Indicated time point: archival surgical resection tumor tissue. Repertoires were generated with immunoSEQ multiplex PCR, while TCRdb's copy carries only in-frame clones and drops some. The table includes over 800 clones, 69% detected once. The source material was primary tumor tissue, sampled from a patient treated with pembrolizumab. These receptors all come from an adult with mismatch repair-deficient cancer.

The CDR3 bases are TGCGCCAGCAGCCAAGATAGGGGAACGAACACTGAAGCTTTCTTT. This encodes CASSQDRGTNTEAFF. This chain uses TRBV4-3 with TRBJ1-1; possible D gene TRBD1, 5 bases. Per the germline V gene, CDR1 is LGHNA and CDR2 is YSLEER. The CDR3 contains 15 residues. The V end lost 0 bases, the J end lost 1 base, and 9 bases lay between the germline ends.

J is TRBJ1-1 and V is TRBV7-9, with 8 bases aligning to TRBD1. The V gene end was trimmed by 1 base and the J gene end by 10 bases; junction bases not matched to a gene: 5. The germline CDR1 and CDR2 sequences are SEHNR and FQNEAQ (reference sequence). The length of the CDR3 is 13 residues. The CDR3 protein is CASSLETGAGAFF. The DNA of the CDR3 is TGTGCCAGCAGCTTAGAGACAGGGGCTGGAGCTTTCTTT.

This rearrangement joins TRBV30 to TRBJ2-6, with TRBD1 matching 7 bases. The V and J ends lost 4 bases and 0 bases, in that order; junction bases with no gene match: 12. This CDR3 region has 18 residues. Germline V gene data show CDR1 as GTSNPN and CDR2 as SVGIG (reference sequence). CDR3 protein: CAWKPRGQYSSGANVLTF. In nucleotides, the CDR3 is TGTGCCTGGAAACCACGGGGACAGTACTCCTCTGGGGCCAACGTCCTGACTTTC.

J is TRBJ2-2 and V is TRBV5-1; a possible D gene is TRBD1 (5 bases). V lost 4 bases and J 3 bases, leaving 13 bases between the germline ends. From germline, CDR1 is SGHRS and CDR2 YFSETQ. The CDR3 loop spans 15 amino acids. The chain's CDR3 is CASSLRQGYTGELFF. The CDR3 bases are TGCGCCAGCAGCCTCCGGCAGGGATACACCGGGGAGCTGTTTTTT.

In its sample, this clone was seen once. This chain joins TRBV7-3 and TRBJ2-5; D may be TRBD2 (6 bases). Deletions cut 8 bases from V and 0 bases from J, with 16 bases between. Germline CDR1 and CDR2: SGHTA and FQGTGA. CDR3 length equals 15 residues. CDR3 sequence: CASAPAAGNQETQYF. The CDR3 coding sequence is TGTGCCAGCGCCCCGGCGGCGGGGAACCAAGAGACCCAGTACTTC.

This clone has just one count. The CDR3 is CASSGPGQRTQETQYF. The CDR3 DNA reads TGTGCCAGCAGTGGACCAGGACAGAGGACCCAAGAGACCCAGTACTTC. J is TRBJ2-5 and V is TRBV27; possibly TRBD1 for D (6 bases). The length of the CDR3 is 16 residues. The V end lost 5 bases, the J end lost 1 base, and 17 bases lay between the germline ends. Germline V gives CDR1 MNHEY, CDR2 SMNVEV (reference sequence).

This clone was picked up a small number of times. This rearrangement joins TRBV7-6 to TRBJ2-7, with 7 positions matching TRBD1. The V gene end was trimmed by 1 base and the J gene end by 7 bases; junction bases not matched to a gene: 10. The CDR3 consists of 15 residues. The V gene's germline CDR1 is SGHVS and CDR2 FNYEAQ. The CDR3 bases are TGTGCCAGCAGCTTAGGAGGGGGCAGCTCTGGGGAGCAGTACTTC. Amino acids: CASSLGGGSSGEQYF.

J is TRBJ2-3 and V is TRBV7-6, with a possible D match to TRBD2 (6 bases). Germline CDR1 and CDR2: SGHVS and FNYEAQ. This CDR3 contains 15 residues. V lost 7 bases, J lost 1 base, and 15 bases lay in between. CDR3 sequence reads: CASTRSSGGTDTQYF. The CDR3 coding sequence is TGTGCCAGCACCCGAAGTTCGGGGGGCACAGATACGCAGTATTTT.

The rearrangement uses TRBV15 and TRBJ2-3; D not certain. The CDR3 contains 14 residues. V was shortened by 9 bases and J by 2 bases, with 15 bases between the two germline ends. Per the germline V gene, CDR1 is LNHNV and CDR2 is YYDKDF (reference sequence). The CDR3 sequence: CATKSGLLTDTQYF. In nucleotides, the CDR3 is TGTGCCACAAAGTCAGGCCTTCTCACAGATACGCAGTATTTT.

The chain recombines TRBV6-6 with TRBJ2-7; 7 bases align to TRBD1. V shed 3 bases, J shed 6 bases, and the junction held 8 bases outside the gene matches. CDR1 and CDR2 (germline): MNHNY, SVGAGI (reference sequence). CDR3 size: 14 residues. CDR3 residues: CASSYITGEGEQYF. CDR3 in DNA: TGTGCCAGCAGTTATATTACAGGGGAAGGCGAGCAGTACTTC.

The chain employs TRBV5-5 and TRBJ1-2; a possible D gene is TRBD1 (5 bases). This CDR3 spans 13 amino acids. Germline V gene data show CDR1 as SGHKS and CDR2 as YYEKEE (reference sequence). Trimming shortened V by 5 bases and J by 4 bases, and 12 bases separated the two germline ends. CDR3 coding DNA: TGTGCCAGCAGTTTCCAGGGTAGCTATGGCTACACCTTC. As protein: CASSFQGSYGYTF. Using reference TRBV5-5 and TRBJ1-2 for the parts outside the CDR3, the full variable domain is DAGVTQSPTHLIKTRGQQVTLRCSPISGHKSVSWYQQVLGQGPQFIFQYYEKEERGRGNFPDRFSARQFPNYSSELNVNALLLGDSALYLCASSFQGSYGYTFGSGTRLTVV.

The rearrangement links TRBV19 to TRBJ1-4; perhaps TRBD1 as D (6 bases). CDR1 is LNHDA, CDR2 SQIVND, per germline (reference sequence). Trimming removed 8 bases from V and 8 bases from J, with 15 bases in between. The CDR3 contains 13 residues. The CDR3 DNA reads TGTGCCAGTGTAGGGGGGGCTGGGGAAAAACTGTTTTTT. Translation: CASVGGAGEKLFF.

This clone has just a few counts. This chain joins TRBV11-2 and TRBJ2-7; a weak D match, TRBD2 (5 bases). Deletions cut 4 bases from V and 4 bases from J, with 8 bases between. CDR1 and CDR2 (germline): SGHAT, FQNNGV. The CDR3 covers 12 residues. The CDR3 protein is CASSSLVYEQYF. CDR3 bases: TGTGCCAGCAGCTCACTAGTGTACGAGCAGTACTTC.

The genes are TRBV9 and TRBJ1-4; D unclear. CDR1 SGDLS and CDR2 YYNGEE come from the germline V gene. Between the trimmed V and J ends, which lost 0 bases and 8 bases, there was a span of 14 bases. CDR3 size: 15 residues. CDR3 bases: TGTGCCAGCAGCGTAGAGGCTTTCAGCCACGAAAAACTGTTTTTT. This sequence encodes CASSVEAFSHEKLFF.

The CDR3 is CSVEGVRGLAGFTGELFF. CDR3 coding DNA: TGCAGCGTTGAGGGAGTCCGTGGATTAGCGGGTTTCACCGGGGAGCTGTTTTTT. The rearrangement joins TRBV29-1 to TRBJ2-2, with 7 bases identical to TRBD2. CDR1 SQVTM and CDR2 ANQGSEA come from the germline V gene. The CDR3 runs 18 residues. V shed 3 bases, J shed 4 bases, and the junction held 17 bases outside the gene matches.

Note on this clone: The sample has other DNA sequences that encode this CDR3 too. CDR3 sequence: CASSGGSSYNEQFF. The CDR3 coding sequence is TGTGCCAGCAGTGGAGGAAGCTCTTACAATGAGCAGTTCTTC. The chain combines TRBV28 with TRBJ2-1; D perhaps matches TRBD2 (5 bases). The CDR3 has 14 amino acids. Germline loops: CDR1 MDHEN, CDR2 SYDVKM. Between the trimmed V and J ends, which lost 5 bases and 4 bases, there was a span of 12 bases.

This chain connects TRBV4-2 to TRBJ2-1; D not resolved. Per germline, CDR1 LGHNA and CDR2 YNFKEQ. V lost 1 base, J lost 12 bases, and 16 bases lay in between. This CDR3 contains 14 residues. The CDR3 DNA is TGTGCCAGCAGCCAAGGAGATTCAGCCCCGAGGCAGTTCTTC. Its translation is CASSQGDSAPRQFF.

This clone was detected once. The rearrangement links TRBV7-2 to TRBJ2-1, with no clear D. The CDR3 loop spans 13 amino acids. The V and J ends lost 6 bases and 5 bases respectively, with 11 bases between them. Germline CDR1 SGHTA, CDR2 FQGNSA. CDR3 loop: CASSHTIDNEQFF. DNA for the CDR3: TGTGCCAGCAGTCACACTATCGACAATGAGCAGTTCTTC.

The chain combines TRBV19 with TRBJ1-2, with 9 bases lining up with TRBD1. J was trimmed by 2 bases and V by 7 bases; bases with no gene match: 11. Germline loops: CDR1 LNHDA, CDR2 SQIVND (reference sequence). There are 16 residues in the CDR3. The CDR3 loop reads CASTPGQGRRNYGYTF. CDR3 bases: TGTGCCAGTACCCCAGGACAGGGGAGGAGGAACTATGGCTACACCTTC.

CDR3 coding DNA: TGCAGCGCGGACGACTATGGCTACACCTTC. It translates to CSADDYGYTF. The chain employs TRBV29-1 and TRBJ1-2, with D uncertain. This CDR3 is 10 amino acids long. The V end lost 7 bases, the J end lost 3 bases, and 6 bases lay between the germline ends. Germline V lookup: CDR1 SQVTM, CDR2 ANQGSEA.

This sequence joins TRBV28 and TRBJ2-3; perhaps TRBD1 as D (5 bases). The CDR3 consists of 17 residues. The germline CDR1 and CDR2 sequences are MDHEN and SYDVKM. Trimming took 5 bases from V and 0 from J, leaving 18 bases between them. Here the CDR3 reads CASSPPRVRESTDTQYF. CDR3 in DNA: TGTGCCAGCAGTCCCCCTAGGGTCAGGGAAAGCACAGATACGCAGTATTTT.

The chain carries TRBV10-3 and TRBJ2-7, with D hard to call. V was clipped by 11 bases and J by 2 bases, with 7 bases between them. This CDR3 is 10 amino acids long. CDR1 is ENHRY and CDR2 is SYGVKD in the germline V gene. DNA for the CDR3: TGTGCCTCTGGGACCTACGAGCAGTACTTC. Amino acids: CASGTYEQYF.

This clone was picked up a small number of times. V and J are TRBV19 and TRBJ2-1; 9 bases fit TRBD1. Germline V gene sequence: CDR1 LNHDA, CDR2 SQIVND (reference sequence). V dropped 10 bases and J dropped 8; count of bases not matched to a gene: 9. The CDR3 covers 13 residues. CDR3 sequence reads: CATDDGQGYEQFF. CDR3 DNA: TGTGCCACCGACGATGGACAGGGGTATGAGCAGTTCTTC.

The chain carries TRBV6-5 and TRBJ2-4; D gene unclear. The CDR3 is 15 amino acids. CDR1 MNHEY and CDR2 SVGAGI come from the germline V gene. The ends were cut back, 5 bases at V and 0 bases at J, with 11 bases in the middle. The DNA for the CDR3 is TGTGCCAGCAGTCCCCGACACCTAGCCAAAAACATTCAGTACTTC. Residues: CASSPRHLAKNIQYF.

The chain uses TRBV6-5 and TRBJ2-2; unclear D gene. Deletions cut 3 bases from V and 7 bases from J, with 12 bases between. The CDR3 is made up of 14 amino acids. The germline V gene encodes CDR1 MNHEY and CDR2 SVGAGI. For the CDR3, the DNA is TGTGCCAGCAGTTATGTATCCGGAAGCGGGGAGCTGTTTTTT. Protein sequence: CASSYVSGSGELFF.

The CDR3 DNA reads as TGTGCCAGTTCCCGTGAACGACAGTATGCGAGCAATCAGCCCCAGCATTTT. Its protein is CASSRERQYASNQPQHF. This chain connects TRBV19 to TRBJ1-5, with TRBD1 as a possible D gene (5 bases). CDR3 length: 17 residues. Germline-derived CDR1 and CDR2 are LNHDA and SQIVND (reference sequence). V gave up 8 bases and J gave up 1 base, with 21 bases separating them.

The CDR3 loop reads CASDNRGNTEAFF. The CDR3 bases are TGTGCCAGTGACAACAGGGGGAACACTGAAGCTTTCTTT. The chain carries TRBV19 and TRBJ1-1; TRBD1 matches 7 bases. Germline CDR1 and CDR2: LNHDA and SQIVND (reference sequence). The CDR3 is made up of 13 amino acids. V lost 8 bases and J lost 1; bases outside the gene matches: 4.

The J gene is TRBJ2-7, the V gene TRBV11-2, with 8 bases aligning to TRBD2. This CDR3 spans 16 amino acids. V shed 1 base and J 2 bases; nucleotides not matched to a gene: 7. Germline assignment: CDR1 SGHAT and CDR2 FQNNGV. The CDR3 DNA reads as TGTGCCAGCAGCTTAGGGTCGGGAGGGGTAACCTACGAGCAGTACTTC. It is translated as CASSLGSGGVTYEQYF.

The chain carries TRBV28 and TRBJ1-2; no definite D call. This CDR3 has 16 residues. V lost 1 base and J lost 1, with 13 bases in between. The V gene's germline CDR1 is MDHEN and CDR2 SYDVKM. As DNA, the CDR3 is TGTGCCAGCAGTTTATTGTGGTGGCGGAGTAACTATGGCTACACCTTC. Its protein is CASSLLWWRSNYGYTF.

This rearrangement joins TRBV6-4 to TRBJ2-1; 10 nucleotides match TRBD2. After removal of 3 bases from V and 6 bases from J, the junction contained 5 bases not matched to a gene. The CDR3 loop spans 15 amino acids. Germline V gene sequence: CDR1 MRHNA, CDR2 SNTAGT. CDR3 bases: TGTGCCAGCAGTGAATCTAGCGGGAGTCCCAATGAGCAGTTCTTC. The encoded protein is CASSESSGSPNEQFF.